Listed here is a single T cell receptor beta chain. The antigen is undetermined. One base away lies a much larger clone, so this may be a sequencing read error. The conserved final phenylalanine or tryptophan is absent from the CDR3, which likely points to a read error. The TCR beta CDR3 regions underwent amplification from RNA transcripts. Second-round multiplex PCR came after first-round RT-PCR with HTBI primers. TCRdb called the multiplex PCR reads again in MiXCR, with one record for every CDR3 protein. The table shows a few hundred thousand distinct CDR3 sequences, with less than 45% occurring only once. It was on clinical symptoms, serum thyroxine, TRAb, thyroid ultrasound and orbital computed tomography that diagnosis relied. This sample was included in a study of Graves' ophthalmopathy and Graves' hyperthyroidism. Findings and limits, study-wide: In separating ophthalmopathy from stable hyperthyroidism, a 13-signature model achieved 85% to 90% sensitivity and 81.08% specificity.

The sequenced sample was peripheral blood or thyroid tissue (not recorded which). The sequence was collected from an adult man with Graves' hyperthyroidism.

The CDR3 nucleotides read TGTGCCAGCAGCTCCGTACAGGGGGCCATTGGCTACACCCTC. Its protein is CASSSVQGAIGYTL. V gene TRBV7-9 combines with J gene TRBJ1-2; 9 nucleotides line up with TRBD1. This CDR3 has 14 amino acids. Unmatched junction bases numbered 7, after V lost 4 bases and J lost 7 bases. The germline V gene has CDR1 SEHNR and CDR2 FQNEAQ (reference sequence).